A single sample is the source of the 9 T cell receptor beta chains below, sequenced in a study of T cell responses to AZD1222 COVID-19 vaccine. Profiling relied on immunoSEQ multiplex PCR, and the TCRdb table lists in-frame clones only, not all of them. The table shows around 110,000 clones, with approximately 93% occurring only once. Material: peripheral blood, obtained on day 0 of AZD1222 vaccination. These receptors came from an adult in good health.

The chain joins TRBV4-1 to TRBJ2-5; 14 bases are a match to TRBD2. Germline V gives CDR1 MGHRA, CDR2 YSYEKL. The CDR3 extends over 17 amino acids. The trim removed 3 bases at V and 4 bases at J, leaving 7 bases unmatched. This chain's CDR3 is CASSHPTGTSGRETQYF. The CDR3 DNA is TGCGCCAGCAGCCATCCTACCGGGACTAGCGGGAGAGAGACCCAGTACTTC.

The chain employs TRBV2 and TRBJ2-3; tentatively, D is TRBD2 (5 bases). This CDR3 comprises 14 residues. Germline V CDR1 and CDR2: SNHLY, FYNNEI. The V end lost 5 bases, the J end lost 6 bases, and 15 bases lay between the germline ends. DNA for the CDR3: TGTGCCAGCAGTTTTCTCCGGGGTTTGGATACGCAGTATTTT. This encodes CASSFLRGLDTQYF.

The rearrangement joins TRBV19 to TRBJ2-1, with TRBD2 matching 11 bases. There are 17 residues in the CDR3. Germline assignment: CDR1 LNHDA and CDR2 SQIVND (reference sequence). Trimming at V came to 3 bases and at J to 8 bases, leaving 12 bases not matched to a gene. CDR3 sequence reads: CASSMGLAGGKGYEQFF. Here the CDR3 DNA reads TGTGCCAGTAGTATGGGGTTAGCGGGAGGGAAGGGCTATGAGCAGTTCTTC.

This chain joins TRBV7-6 and TRBJ1-4, with D unclear. V was pared by 3 bases and J by 8 bases, with 7 bases between. This CDR3 has 12 residues. CDR1 and CDR2 (germline): SGHVS, FNYEAQ. CDR3 DNA: TGTGCCAGCAGCTTCTACGGGGAAAAACTGTTTTTT. Translating gives CASSFYGEKLFF.

The chain uses TRBV3-1 (or the pseudogene TRBV3-2) and TRBJ2-1; D is tentatively TRBD1 or TRBD2 (5 bases each). Deletions cut 7 bases from V and 4 bases from J, with 14 bases between. Looked up from germline, CDR1 is LGHDT and CDR2 is YNNKEL (reference sequence). The CDR3 has 14 residues. The CDR3 here is CASNQGRIYNEQFF. CDR3 nucleotides: TGTGCCAGCAACCAGGGACGGATATACAATGAGCAGTTCTTC.

The chain recombines TRBV28 with TRBJ1-2; no definite D call. Germline V CDR1 and CDR2: MDHEN, SYDVKM. The CDR3 runs to 12 residues. The germline V and J ends were trimmed by 3 bases and 5 bases, with 7 bases remaining between them. In nucleotides, the CDR3 is TGTGCCAGCAGTTTGGCGAAGTATGGCTACACCTTC. Translating it yields CASSLAKYGYTF.

The chain combines TRBV5-1 with TRBJ1-1; TRBD1 is a possible D gene (5 bases). Germline-derived CDR1 and CDR2 are SGHRS and YFSETQ. V was clipped by 2 bases and J by 5 bases, with 19 bases between them. The CDR3 extends over 16 amino acids. CDR3 coding DNA: TGCGCCAGCAGCTTCGTCGGGGGAGTGATGGATACTGAAGCTTTCTTT. This codes for CASSFVGGVMDTEAFF.

A single count supports this clone. The chain is built from TRBV7-9 and TRBJ1-3, with no clear D. Trimming took 3 bases from V and 0 from J, leaving 6 bases between them. Per germline, CDR1 SEHNR and CDR2 FQNEAQ (reference sequence). The CDR3 has 14 amino acids. This CDR3 reads CASSFDNSGNTIYF. CDR3 in DNA: TGTGCCAGCAGCTTCGACAACTCTGGAAACACCATATATTTT.

The chain has TRBV5-6 and TRBJ1-2; D is possibly TRBD1 (6 bases). V was pared by 2 bases and J by 6 bases, with 11 bases between. CDR1 and CDR2 (germline): SGHDT, YYEEEE. The CDR3 has 13 amino acids. CDR3 in amino acids: CASSLQGGDGYTF. CDR3 bases: TGTGCCAGCAGCTTACAGGGAGGAGATGGCTACACCTTC.